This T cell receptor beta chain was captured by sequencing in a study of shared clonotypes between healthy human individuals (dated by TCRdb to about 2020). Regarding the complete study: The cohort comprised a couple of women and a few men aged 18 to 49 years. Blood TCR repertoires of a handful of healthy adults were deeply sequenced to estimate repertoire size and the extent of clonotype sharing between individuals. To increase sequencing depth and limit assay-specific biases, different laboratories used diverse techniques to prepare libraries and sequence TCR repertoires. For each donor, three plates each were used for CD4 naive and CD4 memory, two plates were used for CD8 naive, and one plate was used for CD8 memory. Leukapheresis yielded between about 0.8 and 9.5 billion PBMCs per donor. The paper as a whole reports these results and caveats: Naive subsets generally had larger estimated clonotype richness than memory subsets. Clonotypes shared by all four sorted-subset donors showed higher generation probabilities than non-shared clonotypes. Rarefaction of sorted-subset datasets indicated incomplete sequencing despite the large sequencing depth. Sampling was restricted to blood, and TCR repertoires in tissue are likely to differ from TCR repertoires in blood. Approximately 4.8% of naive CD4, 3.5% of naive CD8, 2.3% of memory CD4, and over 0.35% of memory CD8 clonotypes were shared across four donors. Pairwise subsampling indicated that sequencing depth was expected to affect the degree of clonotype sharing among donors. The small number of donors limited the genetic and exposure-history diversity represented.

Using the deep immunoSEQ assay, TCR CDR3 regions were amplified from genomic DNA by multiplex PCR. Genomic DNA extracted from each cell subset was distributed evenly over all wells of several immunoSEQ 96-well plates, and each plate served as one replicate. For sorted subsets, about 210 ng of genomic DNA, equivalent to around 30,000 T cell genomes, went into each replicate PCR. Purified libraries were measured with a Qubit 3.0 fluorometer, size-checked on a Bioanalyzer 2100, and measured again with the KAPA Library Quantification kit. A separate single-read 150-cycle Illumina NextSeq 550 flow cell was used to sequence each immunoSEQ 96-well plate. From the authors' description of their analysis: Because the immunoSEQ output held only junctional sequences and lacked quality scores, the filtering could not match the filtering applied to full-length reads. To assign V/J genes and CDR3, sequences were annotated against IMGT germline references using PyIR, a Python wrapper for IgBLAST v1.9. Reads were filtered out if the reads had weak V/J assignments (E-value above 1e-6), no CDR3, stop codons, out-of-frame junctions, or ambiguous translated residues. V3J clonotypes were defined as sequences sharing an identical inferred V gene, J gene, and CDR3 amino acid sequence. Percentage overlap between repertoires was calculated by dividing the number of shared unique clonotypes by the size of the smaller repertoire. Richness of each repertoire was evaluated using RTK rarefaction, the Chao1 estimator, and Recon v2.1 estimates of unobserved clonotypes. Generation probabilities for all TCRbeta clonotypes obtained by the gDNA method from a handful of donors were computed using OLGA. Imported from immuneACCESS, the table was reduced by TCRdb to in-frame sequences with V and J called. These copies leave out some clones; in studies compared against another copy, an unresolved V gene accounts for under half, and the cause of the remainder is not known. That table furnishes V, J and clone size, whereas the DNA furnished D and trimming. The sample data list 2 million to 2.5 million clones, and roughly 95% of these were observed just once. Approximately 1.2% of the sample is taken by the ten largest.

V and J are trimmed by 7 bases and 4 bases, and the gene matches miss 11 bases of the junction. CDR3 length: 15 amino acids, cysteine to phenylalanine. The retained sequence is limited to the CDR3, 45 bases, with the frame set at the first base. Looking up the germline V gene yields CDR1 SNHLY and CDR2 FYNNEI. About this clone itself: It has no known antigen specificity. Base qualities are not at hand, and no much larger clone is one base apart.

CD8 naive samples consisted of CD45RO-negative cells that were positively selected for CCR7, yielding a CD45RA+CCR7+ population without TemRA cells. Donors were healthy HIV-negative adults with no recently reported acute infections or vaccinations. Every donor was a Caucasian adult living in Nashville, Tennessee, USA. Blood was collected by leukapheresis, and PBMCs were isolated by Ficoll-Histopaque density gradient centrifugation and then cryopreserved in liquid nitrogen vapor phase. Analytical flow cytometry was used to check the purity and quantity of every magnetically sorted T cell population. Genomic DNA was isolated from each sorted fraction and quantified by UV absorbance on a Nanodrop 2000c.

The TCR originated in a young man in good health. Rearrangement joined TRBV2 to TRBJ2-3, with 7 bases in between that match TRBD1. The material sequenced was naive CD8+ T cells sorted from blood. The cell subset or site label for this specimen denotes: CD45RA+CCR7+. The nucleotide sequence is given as TGTGCCAGCATCCCTAGGGGGCCCCGGCCAGATACGCAGTATTTT. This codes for CASIPRGPRPDTQYF.